These T cell receptor beta chains were read from a single sample in a study of chemoradiotherapy in HPV16-positive cancers. Profiling relied on immunoSEQ multiplex PCR, and the TCRdb table lists in-frame clones only, not all of them. This repertoire shows approximately 1,100 clones, around 80% found once; its top ten account for about 5.6%. The sample consisted of tumor tissue, taken from a patient who underwent chemoradiotherapy. These receptors all stem from a human donor with HPV-associated anogenital cancer. CDR3s leave out the opening cysteine and the closing phenylalanine or tryptophan.

TRBV11-2	TRBJ1-4	ASSLGGTLGEKLF
TRBV6-5	TRBJ2-7	ASSYGGTYEQY
TRBV29-1	TRBJ1-2	SVSSSTGDNGYT
TRBV7-9	TRBJ2-5	ASSFLGETQY
TRBV9	TRBJ2-3	ASSVDYGTSGDTQY
TRBV15	TRBJ1-2	ATSSTGPTYGYT
TRBV7-2	TRBJ1-3	ASSLKGGGNTIY
TRBV7-3	TRBJ2-2	ASSLRGGAGELF
TRBV18	TRBJ2-2	ASSPGGNTGELF
TRBV9	TRBJ2-1	ASSVGGNSYNEQF
TRBV29-1	TRBJ1-1	SVEDWRSNTEAF
TRBV27	TRBJ1-5	ATADVNSNQPQH
TRBV5-1	TRBJ1-1	ASSLGPSVNTEAF
TRBV11-2	TRBJ1-2	ASSLGQGAGGYT
TRBV5-4	TRBJ2-5	ASSLFGGGTGETQY